The T cell receptor beta chain under discussion was sequenced for a study of beta chain features in type 1 diabetes. Broader study findings: Type 1 diabetes patients had VDJ junctions that carried fewer insertions and more deletions. In these data, an HLA type influence on TCRB rearrangement remained unresolved. Across all four CD4+ subsets, people with type 1 diabetes showed modestly shorter TCRB CDR3s.

For this clone: Its antigen is undetermined.

Germline values: CDR1 SGHTA, CDR2 FQGTGA. This CDR3 is 14 amino acids long. Trimming cost V 2 bases and J 6 bases, with 12 bases left between them. Investigators reverse transcribed all isolated RNA, so they sequenced expressed TCRB transcripts. Generated by immunoSEQ multiplex PCR, the TCRdb table keeps only in-frame clones and is missing some. This table has under 850,000 clones, around 15% appearing once. Input material: naive CD4+ T cells from blood. The chain has TRBV7-3 and TRBJ2-3; D not resolved. The sequence was obtained from a man between 18 and 35 years old with type 1 diabetes. For the CDR3, the DNA is TGTGCCAGCAGCTTAGACTGGGGTTGGGATACGCAGTATTTT. Translation: CASSLDWGWDTQYF.